The following is a T cell receptor beta chain sequence with its context. The sample belongs to a study of T cell changes during pregnancy in multiple sclerosis. Sequenced by immunoSEQ multiplex PCR; TCRdb stores in-frame clones only, minus some. The repertoire holds 70,000 to 95,000 clones, 85% to 95% seen once, with just over 2.5% in the top ten. Trimming took 1 base from V and 0 from J; bases not matched to a gene: 7. This CDR3 has 19 residues. Germline V gene data show CDR1 as SGHAT and CDR2 as FQNNGV. The TCR originated in a female donor in good health, enrolled as a control in a pregnancy study. This sample comprised peripheral blood, obtained after pregnancy. The chain couples TRBV11-2 to TRBJ2-5, with TRBD2 identical over 14 bases. The CDR3 DNA is TGTGCCAGCAGCTTAGGGGGGACTAGCGGGGGAGGGTACCAAGAGACCCAGTACTTC. It yields the protein CASSLGGTSGGGYQETQYF.